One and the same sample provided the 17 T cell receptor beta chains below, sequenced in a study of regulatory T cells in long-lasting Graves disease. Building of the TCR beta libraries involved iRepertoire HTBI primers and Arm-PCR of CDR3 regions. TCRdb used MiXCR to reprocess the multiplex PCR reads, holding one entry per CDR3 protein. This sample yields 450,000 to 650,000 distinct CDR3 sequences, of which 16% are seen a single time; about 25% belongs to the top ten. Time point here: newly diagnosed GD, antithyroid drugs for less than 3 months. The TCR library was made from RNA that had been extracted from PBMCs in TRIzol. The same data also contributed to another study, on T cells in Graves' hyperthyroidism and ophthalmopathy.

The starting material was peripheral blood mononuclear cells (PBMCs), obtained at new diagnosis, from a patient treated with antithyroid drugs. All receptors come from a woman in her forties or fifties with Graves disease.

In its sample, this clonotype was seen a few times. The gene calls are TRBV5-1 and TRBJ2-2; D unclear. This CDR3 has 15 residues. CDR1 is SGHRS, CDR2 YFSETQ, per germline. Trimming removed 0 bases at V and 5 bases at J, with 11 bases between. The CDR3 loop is CASSLDSFWTGELFF. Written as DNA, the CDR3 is TGCGCCAGCAGCTTGGACTCCTTTTGGACCGGGGAGCTGTTTTTT.

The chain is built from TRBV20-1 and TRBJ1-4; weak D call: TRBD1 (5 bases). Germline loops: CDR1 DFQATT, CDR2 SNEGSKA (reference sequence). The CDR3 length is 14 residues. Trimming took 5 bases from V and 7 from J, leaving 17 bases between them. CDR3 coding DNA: TGCAGTGCTCGGCAACAGGTTCTCGGTGAAAAACTGTTTTTT. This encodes CSARQQVLGEKLFF.

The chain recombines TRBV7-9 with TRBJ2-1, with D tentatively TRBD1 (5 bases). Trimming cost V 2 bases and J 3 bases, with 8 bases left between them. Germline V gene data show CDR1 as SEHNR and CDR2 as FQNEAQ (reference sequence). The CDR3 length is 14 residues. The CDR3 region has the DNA TGTGCCAGCAGCTTAATCAGGGACTACAATGAGCAGTTCTTC. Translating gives CASSLIRDYNEQFF.

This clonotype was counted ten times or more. The CDR3 is CASSLDRKGTEQYF. As DNA, the CDR3 is TGCGCCAGCAGCCTTGACAGGAAGGGAACGGAGCAGTACTTC. The chain is built from TRBV5-1 and TRBJ2-7, with D maybe TRBD1 (6 bases). Per the germline V gene, CDR1 is SGHRS and CDR2 is YFSETQ. The ends were cut back, 4 bases at V and 7 bases at J, with 18 bases in the middle. The CDR3 sequence is 14 residues long.

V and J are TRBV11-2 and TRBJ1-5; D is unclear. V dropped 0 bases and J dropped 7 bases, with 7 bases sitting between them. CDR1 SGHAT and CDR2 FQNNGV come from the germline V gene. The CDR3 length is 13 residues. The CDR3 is CASSLEVWQPQHF. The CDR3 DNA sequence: TGTGCCAGCAGCTTAGAGGTGTGGCAGCCCCAGCATTTT.

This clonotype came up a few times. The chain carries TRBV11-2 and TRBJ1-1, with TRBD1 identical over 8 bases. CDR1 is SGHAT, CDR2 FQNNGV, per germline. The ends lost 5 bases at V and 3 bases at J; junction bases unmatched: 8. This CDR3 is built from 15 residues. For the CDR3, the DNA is TGTGCCAGCAGCCTCGCCGGACAGGGCGACACTGAAGCTTTCTTT. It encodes CASSLAGQGDTEAFF.

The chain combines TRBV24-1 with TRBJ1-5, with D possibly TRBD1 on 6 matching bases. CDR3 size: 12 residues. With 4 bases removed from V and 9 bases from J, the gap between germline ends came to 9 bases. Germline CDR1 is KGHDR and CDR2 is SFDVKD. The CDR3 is CATSEGGRPQHF. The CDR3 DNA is TGTGCCACCAGTGAGGGGGGCAGGCCCCAGCATTTT.

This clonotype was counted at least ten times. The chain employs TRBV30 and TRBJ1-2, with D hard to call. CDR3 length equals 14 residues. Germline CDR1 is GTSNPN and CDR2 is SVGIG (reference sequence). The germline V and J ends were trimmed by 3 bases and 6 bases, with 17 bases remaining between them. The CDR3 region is CAWSPGPTIDGYTF. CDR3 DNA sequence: TGTGCCTGGAGCCCCGGGCCCACGATCGATGGCTACACCTTC.

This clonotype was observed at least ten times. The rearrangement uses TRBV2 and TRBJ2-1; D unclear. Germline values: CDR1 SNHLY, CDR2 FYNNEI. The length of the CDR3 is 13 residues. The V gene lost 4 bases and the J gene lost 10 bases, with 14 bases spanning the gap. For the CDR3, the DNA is TGTGCCAGCAGTGGCTTTACCCTTCAGGAGCAGTTCTTC. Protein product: CASSGFTLQEQFF.

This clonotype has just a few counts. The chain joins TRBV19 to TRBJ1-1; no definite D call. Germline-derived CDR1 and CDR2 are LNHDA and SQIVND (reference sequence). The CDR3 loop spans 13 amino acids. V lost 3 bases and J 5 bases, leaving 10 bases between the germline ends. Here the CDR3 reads CASSMVEGTEAFF. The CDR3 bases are TGTGCCAGTAGTATGGTTGAGGGAACTGAAGCTTTCTTT.

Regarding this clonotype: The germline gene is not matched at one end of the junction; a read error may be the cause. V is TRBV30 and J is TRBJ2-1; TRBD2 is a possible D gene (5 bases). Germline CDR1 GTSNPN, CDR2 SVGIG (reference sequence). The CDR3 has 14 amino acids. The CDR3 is CAWSKGVPYNEPFF. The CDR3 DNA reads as TGTGCCTGGTCAAAGGGAGTACCCTACAATGAGCCGTTCTTC.

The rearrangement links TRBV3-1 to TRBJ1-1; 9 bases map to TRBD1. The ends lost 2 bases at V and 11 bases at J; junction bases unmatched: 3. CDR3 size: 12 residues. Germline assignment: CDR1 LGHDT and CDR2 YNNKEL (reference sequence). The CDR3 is CASSQTGTGAFF. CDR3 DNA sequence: TGTGCCAGCAGCCAAACAGGGACAGGGGCTTTCTTT.

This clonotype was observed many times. The CDR3 coding sequence is TGTGCCAGCAGCCCCGCCGACAGGGTCGACTACAATGAGCAGTTCTTC. It translates to CASSPADRVDYNEQFF. V gene TRBV7-9 combines with J gene TRBJ2-1; 7 bases are a match to TRBD1. Germline V gene data show CDR1 as SEHNR and CDR2 as FQNEAQ (reference sequence). Unmatched junction bases numbered 10, after V lost 5 bases and J lost 3 bases. This CDR3 region has 16 residues.

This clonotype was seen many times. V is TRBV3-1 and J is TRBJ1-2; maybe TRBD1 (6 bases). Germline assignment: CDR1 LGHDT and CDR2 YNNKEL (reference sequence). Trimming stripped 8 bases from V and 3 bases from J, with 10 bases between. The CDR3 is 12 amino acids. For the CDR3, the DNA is TGTGCCAGCGCGAGGGGGGACTATGGCTACACCTTC. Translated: CASARGDYGYTF.

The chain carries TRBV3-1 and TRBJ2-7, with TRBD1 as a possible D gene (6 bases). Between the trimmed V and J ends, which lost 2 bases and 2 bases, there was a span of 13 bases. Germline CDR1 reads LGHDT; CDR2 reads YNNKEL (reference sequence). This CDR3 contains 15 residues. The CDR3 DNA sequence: TGTGCCAGCAGCCAAATACAGGGAAGCCCCTACGAGCAGTACTTC. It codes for CASSQIQGSPYEQYF.

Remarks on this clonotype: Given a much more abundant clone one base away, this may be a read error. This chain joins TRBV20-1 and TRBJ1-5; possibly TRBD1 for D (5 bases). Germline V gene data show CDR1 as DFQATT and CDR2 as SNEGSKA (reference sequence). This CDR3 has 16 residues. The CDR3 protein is CGARDVRGTMNQPQHF. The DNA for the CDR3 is TGCGGTGCTAGAGATGTACGGGGCACGATGAATCAGCCCCAGCATTTT.

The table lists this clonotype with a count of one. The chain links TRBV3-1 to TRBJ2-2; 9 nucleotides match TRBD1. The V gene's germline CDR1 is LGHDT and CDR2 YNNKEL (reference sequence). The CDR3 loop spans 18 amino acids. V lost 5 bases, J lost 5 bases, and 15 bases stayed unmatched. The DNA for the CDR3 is TGTGCCAGCAGCTTAAGGGGAACAGGGGGCGCTCGGACCGGGGAGCTGTTTTTT. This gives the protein CASSLRGTGGARTGELFF.